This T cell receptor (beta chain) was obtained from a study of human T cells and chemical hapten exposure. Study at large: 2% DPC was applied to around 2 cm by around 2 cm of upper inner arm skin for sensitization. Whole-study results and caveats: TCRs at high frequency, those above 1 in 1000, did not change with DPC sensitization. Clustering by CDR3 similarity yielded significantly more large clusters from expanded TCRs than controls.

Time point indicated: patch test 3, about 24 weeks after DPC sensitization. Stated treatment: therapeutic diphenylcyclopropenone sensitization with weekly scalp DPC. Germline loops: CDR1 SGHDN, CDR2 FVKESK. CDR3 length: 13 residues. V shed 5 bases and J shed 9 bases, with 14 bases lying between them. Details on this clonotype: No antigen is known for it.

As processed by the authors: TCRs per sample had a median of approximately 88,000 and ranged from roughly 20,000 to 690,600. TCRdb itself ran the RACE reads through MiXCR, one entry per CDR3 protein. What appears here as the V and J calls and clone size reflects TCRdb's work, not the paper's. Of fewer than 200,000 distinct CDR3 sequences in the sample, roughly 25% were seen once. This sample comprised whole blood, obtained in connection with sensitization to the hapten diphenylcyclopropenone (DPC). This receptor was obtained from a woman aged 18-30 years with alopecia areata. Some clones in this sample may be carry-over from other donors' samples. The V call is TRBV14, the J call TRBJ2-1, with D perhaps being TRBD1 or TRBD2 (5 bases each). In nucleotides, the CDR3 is TGTGCCAGCAGCGCCGGGACCAAAGTTGAGCAGTTCTTC. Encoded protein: CASSAGTKVEQFF.